This paragraph reports one T cell receptor (beta chain). There is no known antigen for this receptor. The record has no base qualities; no much larger clone is one base away. V loses 5 bases at its end and J loses 7 bases; junction bases beyond the gene matches: 4. The CDR3 runs 13 amino acids, cysteine and phenylalanine included. The only DNA kept is the CDR3, 39 bases in frame from the first base. The germline V gene encodes CDR1 MNHEY and CDR2 SMNVEV (reference sequence). The data are from a study of sequential checkpoint blockade in melanoma (dated by TCRdb to about 2019). Regarding the complete study: In a 1:1 randomization, patients received either first-line nivolumab then ipilimumab (arm A) or ipilimumab then nivolumab (arm B). Maintenance nivolumab came after each of the two trial sequences. What the work shows at the level of the full study, not this receptor alone: Validation of the response-prediction model combining TCR metrics and mutation burden is needed in larger, independent patient cohorts.

In the paper's terms, the treatment or condition label means: randomized to nivolumab then ipilimumab (arm A) or the reverse (arm B). None of the trial patients had been given prior DNA-damaging chemotherapy. On a FACS Aria II flow cytometer, live CD3+CD8+ cells that were negative for CD19 and CD56 were sorted from thawed PBMCs. CheckMate 064, a randomized, open-label phase II trial of sequential checkpoint blockade, was the source of the samples, all of which came from patients with melanoma. Leukapheresis was used to collect peripheral blood mononuclear cells, which were then purified with Ficoll-Paque and frozen in human serum with about 9.3% DMSO. Immediately after sorting, the purity of sorted blood CD3+CD8+ cells was verified to be >95%, after which DNA was extracted. TCRbeta CDR3 regions were immunosequenced from genomic DNA with the immunoSEQ Assay. Before high-throughput sequencing, genomic DNA was amplified using bias-controlled multiplex PCR. As for how the authors treated the data: To quantify the absolute abundance of each unique TCRbeta CDR3 region, the sequences were collapsed and filtered. Clonality was defined as 1 minus Pielou's evenness and was calculated using productive rearrangements only. A previously published method was used to identify clones whose frequencies were significantly greater in on-treatment samples than in baseline samples. The source is immuneACCESS, and TCRdb retained only in-frame sequences with V and J called. Part of the clones is not carried over; for the studies checked, unresolved V genes explain less than half of this, and the remainder is unexplained. V, J and clone size derive from that table, while D and trimming were established from the DNA sequence. This sample holds fewer than 25,000 clones; 75% to 90% were observed only once. Around 27% of the sample rests with the top ten.

The sample in question was CD8+ T cells sorted from blood (inferred from file names), obtained from a patient given nivolumab and ipilimumab in sequence. The clonotype was recovered from a human donor with melanoma. The chain uses TRBV27 and TRBJ2-1; 8 nucleotides in the junction match TRBD2. The CDR3 loop reads CASSAGLANEQFF. The bases are TGTGCCAGCAGTGCCGGACTAGCTAATGAGCAGTTCTTC.